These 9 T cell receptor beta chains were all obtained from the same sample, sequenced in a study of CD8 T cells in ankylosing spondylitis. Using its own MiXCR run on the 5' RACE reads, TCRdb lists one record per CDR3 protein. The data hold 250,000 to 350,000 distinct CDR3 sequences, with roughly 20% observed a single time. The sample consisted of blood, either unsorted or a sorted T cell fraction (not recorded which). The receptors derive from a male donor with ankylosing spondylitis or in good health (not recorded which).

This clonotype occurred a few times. The DNA for the CDR3 is TGCAGTGCCCCCGCCAGGGGTCGCGACCAAGAGACCCAGTACTTC. Protein product: CSAPARGRDQETQYF. This chain connects TRBV20-1 to TRBJ2-5; tentatively, D is TRBD1 (6 bases). The CDR3 is 15 residues long. The germline V gene encodes CDR1 DFQATT and CDR2 SNEGSKA (reference sequence). The V gene lost 6 bases and the J gene lost 0 bases, with 17 bases spanning the gap.

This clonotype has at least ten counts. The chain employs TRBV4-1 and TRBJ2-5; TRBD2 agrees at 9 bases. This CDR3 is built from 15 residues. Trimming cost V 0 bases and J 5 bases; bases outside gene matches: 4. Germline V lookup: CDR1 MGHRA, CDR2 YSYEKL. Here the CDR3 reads CASSQEGLAGETQYF. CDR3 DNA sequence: TGCGCCAGCAGCCAAGAGGGACTAGCTGGCGAGACCCAGTACTTC.

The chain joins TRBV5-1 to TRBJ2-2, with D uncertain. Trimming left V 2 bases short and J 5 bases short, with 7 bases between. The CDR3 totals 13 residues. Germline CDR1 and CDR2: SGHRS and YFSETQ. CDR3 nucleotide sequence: TGCGCCAGCAGCTTTGAGGTTACCGGGGAGCTGTTTTTT. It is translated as CASSFEVTGELFF.

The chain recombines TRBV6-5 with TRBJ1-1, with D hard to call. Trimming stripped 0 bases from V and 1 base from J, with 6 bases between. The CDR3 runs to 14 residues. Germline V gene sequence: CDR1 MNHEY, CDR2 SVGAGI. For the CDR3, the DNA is TGTGCCAGCAGTTACTCGGCCAGGAACACTGAAGCTTTCTTT. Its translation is CASSYSARNTEAFF.

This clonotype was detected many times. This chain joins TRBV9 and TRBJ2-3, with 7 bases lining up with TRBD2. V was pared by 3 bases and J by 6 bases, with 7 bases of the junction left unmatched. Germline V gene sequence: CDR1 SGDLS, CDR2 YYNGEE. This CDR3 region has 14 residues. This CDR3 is CASSAGTTGDTQYF. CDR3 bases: TGTGCCAGCAGCGCCGGGACTACGGGGGATACGCAGTATTTT.

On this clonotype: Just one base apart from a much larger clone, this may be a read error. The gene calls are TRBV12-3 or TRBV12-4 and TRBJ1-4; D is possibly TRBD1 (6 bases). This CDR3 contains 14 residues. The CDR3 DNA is TGTACCAGCAGGTACAGGGCGTTCAATGAAAAACTGTTTTTT. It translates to CTSRYRAFNEKLFF.

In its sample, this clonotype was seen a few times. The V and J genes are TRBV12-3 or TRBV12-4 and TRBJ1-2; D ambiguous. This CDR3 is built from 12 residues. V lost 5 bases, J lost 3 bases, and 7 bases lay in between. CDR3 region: CASSTGDYGYTF. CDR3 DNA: TGTGCCAGCAGTACCGGGGACTATGGCTACACCTTC.

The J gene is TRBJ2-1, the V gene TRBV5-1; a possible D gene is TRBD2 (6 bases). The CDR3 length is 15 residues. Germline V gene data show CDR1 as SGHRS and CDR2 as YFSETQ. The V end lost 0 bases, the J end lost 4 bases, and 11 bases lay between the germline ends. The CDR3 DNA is TGCGCCAGCAGCTTGGATGGGGGGAATTACAATGAGCAGTTCTTC. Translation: CASSLDGGNYNEQFF.

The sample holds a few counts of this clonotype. Written as DNA, the CDR3 is TGTGCCAGCCGAAACTCCGCCGGGATCTCTTCCGAAGCTTTCTTT. Translated, it gives CASRNSAGISSEAFF. This rearrangement joins TRBV12-3 or TRBV12-4 to TRBJ1-1; no clear D gene. The CDR3 totals 15 residues. V was shortened by 8 bases and J by 8 bases, with 24 bases between the two germline ends.